Below, one TCR beta chain is given with its context. Its antigen is not identified. These data originate in a study of T cell responses to AZD1222 COVID-19 vaccine. Study-level information: Analysis merged second doses at about 4 or about 12 weeks. Study observations and caveats: Dominant CD4 TCR responses targeted spike regions 160-218 and 743-854. Repertoire sampling was restricted to post-peak T cell response timepoints. Females outnumbered males among donors, who were mostly white British; clonal diversity was possibly underestimated.

Repertoires were generated with immunoSEQ multiplex PCR, while TCRdb's copy carries only in-frame clones and drops some. The table includes roughly 93,000 clones, about nine tenths detected once. CDR3 length equals 15 residues. Germline CDR1 is MNHNY and CDR2 is SVGAGI (reference sequence). Trimming removed 2 bases from V and 4 bases from J; junction bases left unmatched: 6. The chain couples TRBV6-6 to TRBJ1-2, with TRBD1 identical over 8 bases. Sequencing used peripheral blood, obtained on day 0 of AZD1222 vaccination. This sequence originates from an adult in good health. The CDR3 sequence: CASSYPRTGSYGYTF. CDR3 DNA sequence: TGTGCCAGCAGTTACCCTAGGACAGGGAGCTATGGCTACACCTTC.